The present T cell receptor beta chain was sequenced within a study of blood T cell repertoires in COVID-19. Trimming removed 5 bases at V and 4 bases at J, with 14 bases between. CDR1 MDHEN and CDR2 SYDVKM come from the germline V gene. This CDR3 has 14 residues. Donors were grouped by their self-reported clinical history. Recovered participants had two consecutive negative NP/OP PCR tests, healthcare professional clearance, or symptom resolution. Clones were read by immunoSEQ multiplex PCR, and TCRdb kept only the in-frame ones, dropping some. There are 150,000 to 200,000 clones in the sample; about 79% occur only once, and roughly 15% lies in the top ten.

The sequenced sample consisted of PBMCs or T cells enriched from blood (not recorded which). The TCR sequence derives from a man aged 50-59 years who had recovered from COVID-19. The genes are TRBV28 and TRBJ1-2; tentative D call: TRBD1 (5 bases). The CDR3 here is CASSKGAGGYGYTF. CDR3 DNA: TGTGCCAGCAGTAAAGGGGCCGGCGGCTATGGCTACACCTTC.